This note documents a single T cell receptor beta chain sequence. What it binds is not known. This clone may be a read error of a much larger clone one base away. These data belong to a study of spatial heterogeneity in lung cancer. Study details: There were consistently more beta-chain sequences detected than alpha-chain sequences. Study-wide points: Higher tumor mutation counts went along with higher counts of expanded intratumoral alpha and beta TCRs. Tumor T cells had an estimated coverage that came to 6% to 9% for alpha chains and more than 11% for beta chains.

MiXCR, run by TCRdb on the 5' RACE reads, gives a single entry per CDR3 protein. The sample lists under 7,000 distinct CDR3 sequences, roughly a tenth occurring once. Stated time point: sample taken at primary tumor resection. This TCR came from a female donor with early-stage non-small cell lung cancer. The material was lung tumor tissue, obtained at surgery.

This CDR3 is CASSPPGANTGALFF. The CDR3 DNA follows: TGTGCCAGCTCACCCCCCGGGGCGAACACCGGGGCGCTGTTTTTT. The gene calls are TRBV18 and TRBJ2-2; the D gene could be TRBD1 or TRBD2 (5 bases each). Germline lookup yields CDR1 KGHSH and CDR2 LQKENI. The CDR3 spans 15 residues.